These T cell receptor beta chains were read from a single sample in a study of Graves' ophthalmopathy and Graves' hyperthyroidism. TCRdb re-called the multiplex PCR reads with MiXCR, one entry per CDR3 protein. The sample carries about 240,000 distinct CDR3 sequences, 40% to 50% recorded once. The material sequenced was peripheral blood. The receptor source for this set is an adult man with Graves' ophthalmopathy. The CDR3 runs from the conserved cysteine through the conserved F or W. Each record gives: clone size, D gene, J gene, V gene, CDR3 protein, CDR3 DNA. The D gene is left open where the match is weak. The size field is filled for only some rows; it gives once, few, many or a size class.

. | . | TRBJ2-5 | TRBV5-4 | CASSLASAETQYF | TGTGCCAGCAGCTTGGCTAGCGCGGAGACCCAGTACTTC
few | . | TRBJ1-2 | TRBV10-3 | CAARIEDLGGQSDGYTF | TGTGCCGCCCGTATAGAGGACCTCGGGGGCCAGTCGGATGGCTACACCTTC
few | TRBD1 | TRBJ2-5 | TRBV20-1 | CSARAWDRGMETQYF | TGCAGTGCTAGGGCGTGGGACAGGGGGATGGAGACCCAGTACTTC
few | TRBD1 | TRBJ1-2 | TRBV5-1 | CASSPGTGPYGYTF | TGCGCCAGCAGCCCAGGGACAGGGCCCTATGGCTACACCTTC
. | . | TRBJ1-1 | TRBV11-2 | CASSPGSYLEGAFF | TGTGCCAGCAGTCCCGGGTCTTACCTGGAGGGAGCTTTCTTT
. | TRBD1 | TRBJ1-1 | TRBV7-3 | CASSLQGTGDTEAFF | TGTGCCAGCAGCTTACAGGGGACAGGGGACACTGAAGCTTTCTTT
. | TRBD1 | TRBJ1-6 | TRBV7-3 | CASSASHRGLGSPLHF | TGTGCCAGCAGCGCCAGCCACAGGGGGCTAGGTTCACCCCTCCACTTT
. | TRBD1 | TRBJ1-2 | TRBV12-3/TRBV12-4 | CASTLTGGGYGYTF | TGTGCCAGCACCCTGACAGGGGGAGGATATGGCTACACCTTC
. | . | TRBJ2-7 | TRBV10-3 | CASSYGGTSYEQYF | TGTGCCAGCAGTTATGGGGGGACCTCCTACGAGCAGTACTTC
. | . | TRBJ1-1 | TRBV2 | CASRGARARTEAFF | TGTGCCAGCCGTGGGGCCAGGGCCCGTACTGAAGCTTTCTTT
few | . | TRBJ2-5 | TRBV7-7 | CASSLGGPGGEETQYF | TGTGCTAGCAGCTTAGGGGGGCCCGGGGGTGAAGAGACCCAGTACTTC
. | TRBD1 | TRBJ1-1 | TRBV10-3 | CAISLQGAEAFF | TGTGCCATCAGCCTCCAGGGGGCTGAAGCTTTCTTT
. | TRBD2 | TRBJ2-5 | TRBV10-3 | CAWSTLAGGETQYF | TGTGCCTGGAGTACCCTAGCGGGAGGAGAGACCCAGTACTTC
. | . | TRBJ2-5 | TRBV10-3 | CASSEIVEETQYF | TGTGCCAGCAGTGAAATTGTTGAAGAGACCCAGTACTTC
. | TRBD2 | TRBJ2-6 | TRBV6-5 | CASSLTSGEGANVLTF | TGTGCCAGCAGTCTAACTAGCGGGGAGGGGGCCAACGTCCTGACTTTC
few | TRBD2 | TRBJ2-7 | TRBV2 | CASSEEAGDTYEQYF | TGTGCCAGCAGTGAAGAAGCGGGAGATACCTACGAGCAGTACTTC
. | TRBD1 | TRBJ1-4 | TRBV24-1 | CATSDGTGYLHEKLFF | TGTGCCACCAGTGATGGGACAGGTTACCTGCATGAAAAACTGTTTTTT
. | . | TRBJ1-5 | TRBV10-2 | CASSETVTGSDQPQHF | TGTGCCAGCAGTGAAACGGTCACAGGATCGGATCAGCCCCAGCATTTT
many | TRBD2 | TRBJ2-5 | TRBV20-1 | CSARGLAGHETQYF | TGCAGTGCTAGGGGGCTAGCGGGCCACGAGACCCAGTACTTC
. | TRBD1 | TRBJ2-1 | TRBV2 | CASRQGANNEQFF | TGTGCCAGCAGACAGGGGGCGAACAATGAGCAGTTCTTC
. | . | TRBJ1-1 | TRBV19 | CASSIGGTEKGQEAFF | TGTGCCAGTAGTATAGGAGGGACCGAAAAGGGCCAAGAAGCTTTCTTT
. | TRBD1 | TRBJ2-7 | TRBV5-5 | CASSLGGQGPEQYF | TGTGCCAGCAGCTTAGGCGGACAGGGACCCGAGCAGTACTTC
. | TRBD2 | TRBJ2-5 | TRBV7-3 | CASSPRTSGGAFGETQYF | TGTGCCAGCAGCCCCCGGACTAGCGGGGGGGCCTTCGGAGAGACCCAGTACTTC
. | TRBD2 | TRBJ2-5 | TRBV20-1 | CSARSFSSGGVRETQYF | TGCAGTGCTAGGTCTTTCTCTAGCGGGGGGGTCCGAGAGACCCAGTACTTC
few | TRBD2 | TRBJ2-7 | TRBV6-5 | CASSHGGNDGEQYF | TGTGCCAGCAGCCACGGGGGGAACGACGGTGAGCAGTACTTC
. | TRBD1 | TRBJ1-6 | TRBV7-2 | CASSSPTGSSYNSPLHF | TGTGCCAGCAGCTCTCCGACAGGGAGCTCCTATAATTCACCCCTCCACTTT
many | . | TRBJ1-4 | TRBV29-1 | CSVGEVGEKLFF | TGCAGCGTTGGGGAGGTGGGGGAAAAACTGTTTTTT
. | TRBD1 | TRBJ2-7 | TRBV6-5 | CASSSGTGKGKQYF | TGTGCCAGCAGTTCCGGGACAGGGAAGGGTAAGCAGTACTTC
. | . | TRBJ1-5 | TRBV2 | CASSAQGGGQPQHF | TGTGCCAGCAGTGCACAGGGAGGGGGTCAGCCCCAGCATTTT
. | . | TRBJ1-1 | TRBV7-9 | CASSPFGDHTEAFF | TGTGCCAGCAGTCCCTTCGGGGATCACACTGAAGCTTTCTTT
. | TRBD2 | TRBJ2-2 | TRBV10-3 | CASSRPGLADTGELFF | TGTGCCAGCAGTCGCCCGGGACTAGCGGACACCGGGGAGCTGTTTTTT
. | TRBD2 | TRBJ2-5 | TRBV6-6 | CASSSGTSGRSETQYF | TGTGCCAGCAGTTCCGGGACTAGCGGGAGGTCGGAGACCCAGTACTTC
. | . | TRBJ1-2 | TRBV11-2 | CASSPRQINYGYTF | TGTGCCAGCAGCCCTCGACAGATTAACTATGGCTACACCTTC
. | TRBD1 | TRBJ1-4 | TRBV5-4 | CASSFDREGKLFF | TGTGCCAGCAGCTTTGACAGGGAAGGAAAACTGTTTTTT
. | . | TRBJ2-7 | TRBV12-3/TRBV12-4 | CASTNPSSYEQYF | TGTGCCAGCACTAACCCTAGCTCCTACGAGCAGTACTTC
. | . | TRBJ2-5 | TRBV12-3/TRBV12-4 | CASRADQETQYF | TGTGCCAGCAGGGCTGACCAAGAGACCCAGTACTTC
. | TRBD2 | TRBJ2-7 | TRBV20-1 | CSAVTSGSTYEQYF | TGCAGTGCTGTTACTAGCGGGAGTACGTACGAGCAGTACTTC
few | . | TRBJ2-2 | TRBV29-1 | CSGRGRDTGELFF | TGCAGCGGCAGGGGGAGGGACACCGGGGAGCTGTTTTTT
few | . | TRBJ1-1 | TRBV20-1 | CSARPPRGRNTEAFF | TGCAGTGCTAGACCGCCGCGGGGAAGGAACACTGAAGCTTTCTTT
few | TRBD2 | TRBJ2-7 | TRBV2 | CASRLAGAYEQYF | TGTGCCAGCAGACTAGCGGGAGCCTACGAGCAGTACTTC
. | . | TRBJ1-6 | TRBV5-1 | CASSFGDSGYSPLHF | TGTGCCAGCAGCTTTGGCGACAGCGGTTATTCACCCCTCCACTTT
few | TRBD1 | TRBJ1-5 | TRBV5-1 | CASSPTTGGQGVNQPQHF | TGCGCCAGCAGCCCGACCACTGGAGGACAGGGAGTCAATCAGCCCCAGCATTTT
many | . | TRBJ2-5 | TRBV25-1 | CASSVRETQYF | TGTGCCAGCAGTGTCAGGGAGACCCAGTACTTC
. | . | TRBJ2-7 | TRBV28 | CASSSTSYEQYF | TGTGCCAGCAGCTCCACTAGCTACGAGCAGTACTTC
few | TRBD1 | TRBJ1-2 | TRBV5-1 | CASSPTTGSNYGYTF | TGTGCCAGCAGCCCAACGACAGGGAGTAACTATGGCTACACCTTC
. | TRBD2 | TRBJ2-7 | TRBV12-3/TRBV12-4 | CASSFSWQGGSEQYF | TGTGCCAGCAGTTTTAGTTGGCAGGGAGGGAGCGAGCAGTACTTC
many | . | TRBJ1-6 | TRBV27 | CASSFSPKANSPLHF | TGTGCCAGCAGTTTTTCCCCGAAAGCTAATTCACCCCTCCACTTT
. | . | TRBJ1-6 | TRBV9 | CASSPRTDYNSPLHF | TGTGCCAGCAGCCCAAGGACCGATTATAATTCACCCCTCCACTTT
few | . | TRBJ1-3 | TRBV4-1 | CASSQGTVSGNTIYF | TGCGCCAGCAGCCAGGGGACCGTATCTGGAAACACCATATATTTT
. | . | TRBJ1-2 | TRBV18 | CASSPSGGAALYGYTF | TGTGCCAGCTCACCATCGGGGGGAGCTGCCCTCTATGGCTACACCTTC
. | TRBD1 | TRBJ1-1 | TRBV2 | CASSPDRDNTEAFF | TGTGCCAGCAGTCCCGACAGGGATAACACTGAAGCTTTCTTT
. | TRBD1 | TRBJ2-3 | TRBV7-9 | CASRGQGTDTQYF | TGTGCCAGCAGGGGACAGGGAACAGATACGCAGTATTTT
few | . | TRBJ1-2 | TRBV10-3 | CAISERPGQDGYGYTF | TGTGCCATCAGTGAACGCCCGGGGCAGGATGGCTATGGCTACACCTTC
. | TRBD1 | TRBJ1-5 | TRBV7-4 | CASSPGTAVNQPQHF | TGTGCCAGCAGCCCCGGGACAGCCGTCAATCAGCCCCAGCATTTT
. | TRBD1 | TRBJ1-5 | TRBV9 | CASSSEGGHQPQHF | TGTGCCAGCAGTTCCGAAGGGGGCCATCAGCCCCAGCATTTT
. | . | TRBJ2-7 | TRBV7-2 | CASSSRSGQPFYEQYF | TGTGCCAGCAGCTCCAGGTCAGGACAACCATTCTACGAGCAGTACTTC
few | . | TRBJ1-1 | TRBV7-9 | CASSFVGGDEAFF | TGTGCCAGCAGCTTCGTGGGGGGTGATGAAGCTTTCTTT
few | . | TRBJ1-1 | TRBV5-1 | CASSYSSGMNTEAFF | TGCGCCAGCAGCTACTCCAGCGGGATGAACACTGAAGCTTTCTTT
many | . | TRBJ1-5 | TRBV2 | CASSEPRNPGQPQHF | TGTGCCAGCAGTGAACCCAGGAATCCCGGTCAGCCCCAGCATTTT
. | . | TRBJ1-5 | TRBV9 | CASSVGGTPGNQPQHF | TGTGCCAGCAGCGTAGGCGGGACACCTGGCAATCAGCCCCAGCATTTT